The 18 T cell receptor beta chains in this list originate from one sample, sequenced in a study of T cells in localized non-small cell lung cancer. Measured with immunoSEQ multiplex PCR; TCRdb has only the in-frame clones, and not every one. Among 32,000 or so clones, 90% were seen once, and the ten largest hold roughly 4%. The sample in question was peripheral blood, obtained before any cancer treatment. Receptor source: a man between 40 and 69 years old with stage I lung adenocarcinoma.

The chain links TRBV30 to TRBJ1-1, with TRBD1 identical over 8 bases. The CDR3 has 11 residues. Germline CDR1 and CDR2: GTSNPN and SVGIG (reference sequence). Trimming removed 8 bases from V and 1 base from J; junction bases left unmatched: 0. As DNA, the CDR3 is TGTGCCGGGACAGGGAACACTGAAGCTTTCTTT. Translated, it gives CAGTGNTEAFF.

This clone was seen a few times. The V and J genes are TRBV12-5 and TRBJ1-6, with D possibly being TRBD1 (5 bases). Germline CDR1 is LGHNT and CDR2 is FRNRAP. Trimming shortened V by 2 bases and J by 4 bases, and 30 bases separated the two germline ends. This CDR3 is 22 amino acids long. The DNA for the CDR3 is TGTGCTAGTGGTTTGATTCTTACACGGGACTCAATATCTTCCCCATATAATTCACCCCTCCACTTT. It specifies CASGLILTRDSISSPYNSPLHF.

The V gene is TRBV9, the J gene TRBJ2-2, with D unclear. The CDR3 is made up of 13 amino acids. Germline loops: CDR1 SGDLS, CDR2 YYNGEE. Trimming left V 0 bases short and J 4 bases short, with 4 bases between. CDR3 sequence (DNA): TGTGCCAGCAGCGTAGACGGCACCGGGGAGCTGTTTTTT. Translating it yields CASSVDGTGELFF.

The J gene is TRBJ1-5, the V gene TRBV5-4; a possible D gene is TRBD1 (5 bases). The CDR3 extends over 14 amino acids. V lost 0 bases and J 5 bases, leaving 9 bases between the germline ends. CDR1 SGHNT and CDR2 YYREEE come from the germline V gene (reference sequence). DNA for the CDR3: TGTGCCAGCAGCTTGGGGGGGACCGATCAGCCCCAGCATTTT. Protein product: CASSLGGTDQPQHF.

This clone was detected a few times. The chain couples TRBV29-1 to TRBJ1-2, with D possibly matching TRBD1 (6 bases). V shed 1 base and J shed 0 bases, with 12 bases lying between them. The CDR3 length is 15 residues. Germline loops: CDR1 SQVTM, CDR2 ANQGSEA. The CDR3 DNA reads as TGCAGCGTTGAAGTTTTTGAGGGGGCTAACTATGGCTACACCTTC. Encoded protein: CSVEVFEGANYGYTF.

The chain couples TRBV2 to TRBJ2-1, with TRBD2 matching over 10 bases. This CDR3 spans 14 amino acids. Trimming took 4 bases from V and 10 from J; bases not matched to a gene: 7. Looked up from germline, CDR1 is SNHLY and CDR2 is FYNNEI. The CDR3 region has the DNA TGTGCCAGCAGTGGCCTAGCGGGGGCAGGGGAGCAGTTCTTC. Translation: CASSGLAGAGEQFF.

J is TRBJ1-3 and V is TRBV7-8; D not resolved. The CDR3 runs 14 residues. V dropped 2 bases and J dropped 3 bases, with 8 bases sitting between them. Germline CDR1 is SGHVS and CDR2 is FQNEAQ. This CDR3 is CASSLTEVGNTIYF. The CDR3 nucleotides read TGTGCCAGCAGCTTAACCGAAGTTGGAAACACCATATATTTT.

V and J are TRBV4-1 and TRBJ2-5, with 9 positions matching TRBD2. In germline, CDR1 is MGHRA, CDR2 YSYEKL. The J segment lost 3 bases and the V segment lost 3 bases, leaving 11 bases of the junction unmatched. The CDR3 has 17 residues. In nucleotides, the CDR3 is TGCGCCAGCAGCCACCTGCTCCGGACTAGCGTAGAAGAGACCCAGTACTTC. This translates into CASSHLLRTSVEETQYF.

This chain links TRBV19 with TRBJ1-1; D unresolved. Between the trimmed V and J ends, which lost 6 bases and 1 base, there was a span of 18 bases. This CDR3 is 16 amino acids long. Germline V gene lookup returns CDR1 LNHDA and CDR2 SQIVND (reference sequence). This CDR3 is CASRTNKRPPNTEAFF. Here the CDR3 DNA reads TGTGCCAGTAGGACTAATAAGAGGCCGCCGAACACTGAAGCTTTCTTT.

The CDR3 DNA sequence: TGCGCCAGCAGCGTAGCCGTTACCTACGAGCAGTACTTC. Encoded protein: CASSVAVTYEQYF. The V gene is TRBV5-1, the J gene TRBJ2-7, with unresolved D. Germline V lookup: CDR1 SGHRS, CDR2 YFSETQ. This CDR3 has 13 residues. The V end lost 4 bases, the J end lost 2 bases, and 10 bases lay between the germline ends.

The rearrangement uses TRBV10-3 and TRBJ1-5, with D maybe TRBD1 (6 bases). V was shortened by 3 bases and J by 1 base, with 16 bases between the two germline ends. The CDR3 totals 17 residues. Germline CDR1 reads ENHRY; CDR2 reads SYGVKD. The CDR3 coding sequence is TGTGCCATCAGTGACGGGACATTTAGTGGAAGCAATCAGCCCCAGCATTTT. This gives the protein CAISDGTFSGSNQPQHF.

Only one count was recorded for this clone. This rearrangement joins TRBV9 to TRBJ1-3; 7 positions agree with TRBD1. CDR3 length: 17 residues. J was trimmed by 0 bases and V by 4 bases; bases with no gene match: 10. CDR1 is SGDLS, CDR2 YYNGEE, per germline. The CDR3 loop is CASSPLSDRSSGNTIYF. CDR3 in DNA: TGTGCCAGCAGCCCCCTCTCGGACAGGAGCTCTGGAAACACCATATATTTT.

The chain uses TRBV5-1 and TRBJ2-1; tentatively, D is TRBD2 (6 bases). CDR3 length equals 15 residues. CDR1 and CDR2 (germline): SGHRS, YFSETQ. The germline V and J ends were trimmed by 0 bases and 8 bases, with 15 bases remaining between them. The CDR3 here is CASSLGPGVGDEQFF. The CDR3 DNA is TGCGCCAGCAGCTTGGGGCCGGGGGTAGGCGATGAGCAGTTCTTC.

The chain has TRBV15 and TRBJ1-1; D is uncertain. CDR3 length: 12 amino acids. Germline V gene sequence: CDR1 LNHNV, CDR2 YYDKDF (reference sequence). V lost 4 bases to trimming and J lost 3 bases, with 6 bases between them. CDR3 bases: TGTGCCACCAGCATCCGGGACACTGAAGCTTTCTTT. This encodes CATSIRDTEAFF.

The V call is TRBV20-1, the J call TRBJ1-1, with unresolved D. This CDR3 is built from 10 residues. Germline V gene sequence: CDR1 DFQATT, CDR2 SNEGSKA (reference sequence). V lost 6 bases to trimming and J lost 8 bases, with 10 bases between them. The CDR3 coding sequence is TGCAGTGCGGCGGGCGTCGAAGCTTTCTTT. Protein: CSAAGVEAFF.

This rearrangement joins TRBV5-1 to TRBJ2-2; 8 bases are a match to TRBD2. The CDR3 spans 15 residues. Germline V lookup: CDR1 SGHRS, CDR2 YFSETQ. The trim removed 4 bases at V and 1 base at J, leaving 3 bases unmatched. The DNA of the CDR3 is TGCGCCAGCAGCACGAGCGGGGGGAACACCGGGGAGCTGTTTTTT. Protein sequence: CASSTSGGNTGELFF.

The rearrangement links TRBV10-2 to TRBJ1-6, with D maybe TRBD1 (6 bases). Germline V gene data show CDR1 as WSHSY and CDR2 as SAAADI. This CDR3 is built from 14 residues. V lost 6 bases, J lost 10 bases, and 16 bases lay in between. CDR3 coding DNA: TGCGCCAGCAGGGGGGGGGACATCTGGTCACCCCTCCACTTT. This codes for CASRGGDIWSPLHF.

CDR3 nucleotides: TGTGCCAGCAGCTTAGCGGAACGGGACAGGGTCAAGTACTTC. Encoded protein: CASSLAERDRVKYF. The J gene is TRBJ2-4, the V gene TRBV7-2; 9 bases line up with TRBD1. CDR3 length equals 14 residues. CDR1 SGHTA and CDR2 FQGNSA come from the germline V gene. The V and J ends lost 0 bases and 14 bases, in that order; junction bases with no gene match: 8.